The sequence of this TCR beta chain was determined in a study of blood T cell repertoires in COVID-19. CDR1 and CDR2 from the germline V gene are KGHSH and LQKENI. This CDR3 is built from 15 residues. The V gene lost 1 base and the J gene lost 2 bases, with 12 bases spanning the gap. Sequenced by immunoSEQ multiplex PCR; TCRdb stores in-frame clones only, minus some. Among about 160,000 clones listed, roughly 90% were seen once. Sequenced: peripheral blood. This chain uses TRBV18 with TRBJ2-7; weak D call: TRBD2 (5 bases). This sequence originates from a man aged 30 to 39 with COVID-19, enrolled during active disease. CDR3 residues: CASSPRPGGPYEQYF. The CDR3 region has the DNA TGTGCCAGCTCACCACGGCCAGGAGGACCCTACGAGCAGTACTTC.